The table lists the clone carrying this TCR beta chain with a count of one. The antigen remains undetermined. This sample stems from a study of T cell responses to AZD1222 COVID-19 vaccine. Study in general: Pooled in the analysis were second doses at about 4 or about 12 weeks. Study observations and caveats: Spike as a whole was targeted by vaccine-associated CD4 TCRs, dominant at 160-218 and 743-854.

Generated by immunoSEQ multiplex PCR, the TCRdb table keeps only in-frame clones and is missing some. The sample includes 100,000 to 150,000 clones, around 93% seen only once; the top ten take 1.1%. Germline V gives CDR1 SGHTA, CDR2 FQGNSA. The trim removed 6 bases at V and 4 bases at J, leaving 3 bases unmatched. The CDR3 consists of 13 residues. J is TRBJ1-5 and V is TRBV7-2; 7 bases line up with TRBD1. This sequence originates from an adult in good health. The sequences come from peripheral blood, collected on day 0 of AZD1222 vaccination. This chain's CDR3 is CASSLDRNQPQHF. The CDR3 DNA reads TGTGCCAGCAGTCTGGACAGGAATCAGCCCCAGCATTTT.